This T cell receptor beta chain appears in the sequencing data of a study of siplizumab effects on memory and regulatory T cells. The assay was immunoSEQ multiplex PCR, and TCRdb's table has in-frame clones only and misses some. The table includes about 110,000 clones, more than 85% detected once. Per germline, CDR1 SEHNR and CDR2 FQNEAQ (reference sequence). V lost 3 bases and J lost 5; bases outside the gene matches: 6. This CDR3 has 16 residues. The sample was CD4+ T cells sorted from blood. The sequence was collected from a human donor in good health. The gene calls are TRBV7-9 and TRBJ2-2, with 10 bases fitting TRBD1. The CDR3 protein is CASSFRDRGRTGELFF. The CDR3, as DNA: TGTGCCAGCAGCTTCCGAGACAGGGGGCGAACCGGGGAGCTGTTTTTT.